Listed here are 18 T cell receptor beta chains from one sample, sequenced in a study of cytomegalovirus exposure and HLA in healthy donors (dated by TCRdb to 2017 to 2019). The library was produced with the immunoSEQ multiplex PCR assay. For the multiplex PCR, a mixture combining 60 forward primers for TCR Vbeta segments and 13 reverse primers for TCR Jbeta segments was used. The table comes from immuneACCESS by way of TCRdb, which keeps in-frame sequences with V and J called. Part of the clones is missing from these tables; in studies checked, under half for an unresolved V gene and the rest for unknown reasons. Within this sample are some 120,000 clones, with around 80% of them counted one time only. Around 5% of the sample rests with the top ten. The sample comprised PBMCs. These receptors were collected from a young man in good health and CMV-seropositive.

The chain has TRBV10-3 and TRBJ1-5, with D unresolved. Germline values: CDR1 ENHRY, CDR2 SYGVKD. The V end was cut by 3 bases, the J end by 2 bases, with 17 bases between. The CDR3 consists of 17 residues. The CDR3 region is CAISDLQVRVGNQPQHF. The CDR3 DNA sequence: TGTGCCATCAGTGACCTCCAGGTGAGGGTAGGCAATCAGCCCCAGCATTTT.

V usage is TRBV6-1 and J usage is TRBJ1-1; no reliable D call. Germline V gene lookup returns CDR1 MNHNS and CDR2 SASEGT. The CDR3 spans 14 residues. Trimming took off 5 bases at V and 4 bases at J, with 14 bases between the two ends. CDR3 bases: TGTGCCAGCAGTCTTAGCTTATCGGGCACTGAAGCTTTCTTT. Protein product: CASSLSLSGTEAFF.

About this clone: The sample has other DNA sequences that encode this CDR3 too. This chain uses TRBV27 with TRBJ1-2; 11 bases are a match to TRBD1. The CDR3 is 14 amino acids. Germline V CDR1 and CDR2: MNHEY, SMNVEV (reference sequence). The junction had 5 bases not matched to a gene; V was cut back by 3 bases and J by 8 bases. DNA for the CDR3: TGTGCCAGCAGTTTCTCGGACAGGGGGCGCGGCTACACCTTC. Protein sequence: CASSFSDRGRGYTF.

V and J are TRBV27 and TRBJ2-7, with D perhaps TRBD2 (6 bases). The CDR3 runs to 16 residues. CDR1 is MNHEY, CDR2 SMNVEV, per germline (reference sequence). V shed 1 base and J shed 6 bases, with 19 bases lying between them. CDR3 sequence reads: CASSLYGAAGGVEQYF. The CDR3 DNA reads TGTGCCAGCAGTTTATACGGCGCGGCAGGAGGGGTCGAGCAGTACTTC.

With respect to this clone: Within the sample, other DNA sequences also encode this same CDR3. The chain uses TRBV28 and TRBJ1-2; no clear D. The CDR3 has 13 residues. The germline V gene encodes CDR1 MDHEN and CDR2 SYDVKM. V lost 6 bases, J lost 3 bases, and 11 bases lay in between. This chain's CDR3 is CASSLTGYYGYTF. CDR3 nucleotide sequence: TGTGCCAGCAGCCTCACGGGGTACTATGGCTACACCTTC.

This clone occurred a few times. In DNA form, the CDR3 reads TGTGCCAGCAGTGGGGACATTGAAAAACTGTTTTTT. It encodes CASSGDIEKLFF. The chain employs TRBV2 and TRBJ1-4; TRBD1 is a possible D gene (6 bases). With 4 bases removed from V and 7 bases from J, the gap between germline ends came to 7 bases. The CDR3 contains 12 residues. Germline V gives CDR1 SNHLY, CDR2 FYNNEI. Using reference TRBV2 and TRBJ1-4 for the parts outside the CDR3, the full variable domain is EPEVTQTPSHQVTQMGQEVILRCVPISNHLYFYWYRQILGQKVEFLVSFYNNEISEKSEIFDDQFSVERPDGSNFTLKIRSTKLEDSAMYFCASSGDIEKLFFGSGTQLSVL.

This chain connects TRBV11-3 to TRBJ2-3, with 15 bases fitting TRBD2. Germline V gene data show CDR1 as SGHNT and CDR2 as YENEEA. V dropped 5 bases and J dropped 4; count of bases not matched to a gene: 10. The CDR3 totals 18 residues. The CDR3, as DNA: TGTGCCAGCAGCCCCGGACTAGCGGGGGGGCCGCGCGCAGATACGCAGTATTTT. Protein: CASSPGLAGGPRADTQYF.

The V gene is TRBV5-1, the J gene TRBJ2-5, with a weak D call TRBD1 (6 bases). This CDR3 region has 13 residues. Germline V gene lookup returns CDR1 SGHRS and CDR2 YFSETQ. Trimming removed 7 bases from V and 2 bases from J, with 12 bases in between. The CDR3 protein is CASGYRDQETQYF. CDR3 bases: TGCGCCAGCGGATACAGGGATCAAGAGACCCAGTACTTC. The full variable domain, in which reference TRBV5-1 and TRBJ2-5 provide the parts outside the CDR3, is KAGVTQTPRYLIKTRGQQVTLSCSPISGHRSVSWYQQTPGQGLQFLFEYFSETQRNKGNFPGRFSGRQFSNSRSEMNVSTLELGDSALYLCASGYRDQETQYFGPGTRLLVL.

The chain is built from TRBV20-1 and TRBJ1-1; D gene ambiguous. Germline V gene lookup returns CDR1 DFQATT and CDR2 SNEGSKA (reference sequence). V lost 6 bases, J lost 6 bases, and 11 bases lay in between. This CDR3 is 11 amino acids long. The CDR3 DNA reads as TGCAGTGCAGAGAAGAGCCCTGAAGCTTTCTTT. Its translation is CSAEKSPEAFF.

The chain carries TRBV25-1 and TRBJ1-4; perhaps TRBD1 as D (5 bases). The CDR3 has 14 residues. Germline lookup yields CDR1 MGHDK and CDR2 SYGVNS. With 4 bases removed from V and 2 bases from J, the gap between germline ends came to 8 bases. CDR3 residues: CASSGGGTNEKLFF. In DNA, the CDR3 is TGTGCCAGCAGTGGGGGGGGGACTAATGAAAAACTGTTTTTT.

In this sample, this clone turned up a few times. The chain joins TRBV9 to TRBJ2-2, with unresolved D. V was shortened by 2 bases and J by 2 bases, with 13 bases between the two germline ends. This CDR3 has 16 residues. Germline CDR1 reads SGDLS; CDR2 reads YYNGEE. The CDR3 region has the DNA TGTGCCAGCAGCGTGTCGGAACAGACAAACACCGGGGAGCTGTTTTTT. Translated, it gives CASSVSEQTNTGELFF.

This clone was observed once. This rearrangement joins TRBV4-2 to TRBJ1-1; unclear D gene. Per germline, CDR1 LGHNA and CDR2 YNFKEQ. The CDR3 totals 14 residues. Between the trimmed V and J ends, which lost 0 bases and 1 base, there was a span of 6 bases. The CDR3: CASSQDPRNTEAFF. The CDR3 bases are TGTGCCAGCAGCCAAGATCCCAGGAACACTGAAGCTTTCTTT.

This sequence joins TRBV9 and TRBJ2-3; 9 bases are a match to TRBD1. The CDR3 covers 17 residues. Trimming cost V 4 bases and J 2 bases; bases outside gene matches: 11. Germline-derived CDR1 and CDR2 are SGDLS and YYNGEE. The CDR3 is CASSPHTGGANTDTQYF. The CDR3 nucleotides are TGTGCCAGCAGCCCCCACACAGGGGGCGCGAACACAGATACGCAGTATTTT.

The chain employs TRBV6-5 and TRBJ2-7; D is ambiguous. Deletions cut 5 bases from V and 6 bases from J, with 14 bases between. The germline V gene encodes CDR1 MNHEY and CDR2 SVGAGI. This CDR3 contains 13 residues. The CDR3 loop is CASSEVGFGEQYF. CDR3 DNA: TGTGCCAGCAGTGAAGTCGGGTTTGGCGAGCAGTACTTC.

The rearrangement uses TRBV19 and TRBJ2-1; no definite D call. In germline, CDR1 is LNHDA, CDR2 SQIVND (reference sequence). Trimming removed 2 bases at V and 0 bases at J, with 8 bases between. There are 15 residues in the CDR3. Here the CDR3 DNA reads TGTGCCAGTAGTATATACGAGAGCTCCTACAATGAGCAGTTCTTC. It specifies CASSIYESSYNEQFF. The variable domain in full, with the rest retrieved from reference TRBV19 and TRBJ2-1, is DGGITQSPKYLFRKEGQNVTLSCEQNLNHDAMYWYRQDPGQGLRLIYYSQIVNDFQKGDIAEGYSVSREKKESFPLTVTSAQKNPTAFYLCASSIYESSYNEQFFGPGTRLTVL.

The chain links TRBV28 to TRBJ2-5; D not certain. The DNA end lines up better with TRBJ2-7; the J call may be wrong. This CDR3 contains 12 residues. CDR1 is MDHEN, CDR2 SYDVKM, per germline. The CDR3 loop is CASSLRDYEQYF. CDR3 bases: TGTGCCAGCAGTTTAAGGGACTACGAGCAGTACTTC.

V and J are TRBV6-1 and TRBJ2-2, with TRBD1 as a possible D gene (6 bases). The CDR3 loop spans 13 amino acids. Trimming pared 7 bases from V and 5 bases from J, leaving 11 bases between. The V gene's germline CDR1 is MNHNS and CDR2 SASEGT. The CDR3 sequence is CASINRDTGELFF. The CDR3 DNA sequence: TGTGCCAGCATCAACAGGGATACCGGGGAGCTGTTTTTT.

This clone was seen once. The rearrangement joins TRBV18 to TRBJ1-2; D is perhaps TRBD1 (5 bases). This CDR3 region has 13 residues. Trimming pared 4 bases from V and 8 bases from J, leaving 14 bases between. Germline V gene data show CDR1 as KGHSH and CDR2 as LQKENI. The CDR3 bases are TGTGCCAGCTCACAGGACACGGGTACCGGCTACACCTTC. Encoded protein: CASSQDTGTGYTF.